Each of the 32 T cell receptor beta chains below was sequenced from the same sample in a study of Graves' ophthalmopathy and Graves' hyperthyroidism. As the template, RNA transcripts were used to amplify TCR beta CDR3 regions. Second-round multiplex PCR followed a first-round RT-PCR using HTBI primers. TCRdb used MiXCR to reprocess the multiplex PCR reads, holding one entry per CDR3 protein. The sample records roughly 380,000 distinct CDR3 sequences, about 16% being singletons. Sample: peripheral blood. These receptors were collected from a woman younger than 35 with stable Graves' hyperthyroidism.

This clonotype was seen ten or more times. The gene calls are TRBV5-1 and TRBJ1-2, with D perhaps matching TRBD1 (6 bases). Trimming removed 3 bases from V and 3 bases from J, with 18 bases in between. The CDR3 contains 16 residues. CDR1 SGHRS and CDR2 YFSETQ come from the germline V gene. CDR3 amino acids: CASSSAGGGRDYGYTF. The CDR3 DNA reads TGCGCCAGCAGCTCGGCCGGCGGGGGGCGGGACTATGGCTACACCTTC.

This clonotype was detected many times. The rearrangement joins TRBV20-1 to TRBJ1-6; D might be TRBD1 (5 bases). CDR3 size: 14 residues. V was cut by 3 bases and J by 7 bases, with 13 bases left in between. In germline, CDR1 is DFQATT, CDR2 SNEGSKA (reference sequence). CDR3 loop: CSASGGTGNSPLHF. CDR3 nucleotide sequence: TGCAGTGCTAGTGGGGGGACGGGGAATTCACCCCTCCACTTT.

This clonotype was detected ten times or more. This sequence joins TRBV15 and TRBJ1-6; TRBD1 agrees at 9 bases. V dropped 8 bases and J dropped 7; count of bases not matched to a gene: 3. This CDR3 region has 13 residues. The V gene's germline CDR1 is LNHNV and CDR2 YYDKDF (reference sequence). CDR3 residues: CATGTGLNSPLHF. The CDR3 DNA follows: TGTGCCACCGGGACAGGGTTGAATTCACCCCTCCACTTT.

This clonotype was detected ten times or more. This sequence joins TRBV6-2 or TRBV6-3 and TRBJ2-7, with TRBD2 as a possible D gene (7 bases). Germline V gene sequence: CDR1 MNHEY, CDR2 SVGEGT. CDR3 length equals 17 residues. V was clipped by 7 bases and J by 6 bases, with 28 bases between them. The CDR3 region has the DNA TGTGCCAGCATCTCCACCCGGGGGGCTAGCTCCCCCCTCGAGCAGTACTTC. The encoded protein is CASISTRGASSPLEQYF.

The chain combines TRBV29-1 with TRBJ2-7, with 8 nucleotides matching TRBD1. The CDR3 spans 14 residues. J was trimmed by 7 bases and V by 6 bases; bases with no gene match: 14. Germline assignment: CDR1 SQVTM and CDR2 ANQGSEA. CDR3 nucleotide sequence: TGCAGCGTCCAGCCGACAGGGGCGGTTTGGGAGCAGTACTTC. Translating gives CSVQPTGAVWEQYF.

The V and J genes are TRBV29-1 and TRBJ1-2, with 7 bases aligning to TRBD1. This CDR3 contains 16 residues. Germline V gene lookup returns CDR1 SQVTM and CDR2 ANQGSEA. Germline trimming cut 7 bases from V and 8 bases from J; bases unmatched to any gene: 22. For the CDR3, the DNA is TGCAGCGCCGCAGTGGGGACAGAAAACCCTCCTAGCGGCTACACCTTC. Residues: CSAAVGTENPPSGYTF.

This clonotype appeared many times. The chain couples TRBV19 to TRBJ2-5, with D possibly being TRBD2 (6 bases). The ends were cut back, 2 bases at V and 9 bases at J, with 13 bases in the middle. This CDR3 comprises 13 residues. In germline, CDR1 is LNHDA, CDR2 SQIVND (reference sequence). CDR3 amino acids: CASSIWGLQAQYF. CDR3 DNA: TGTGCCAGTAGTATATGGGGACTCCAAGCCCAGTACTTC.

This clonotype was seen many times. The V and J genes are TRBV20-1 and TRBJ1-2; weak D call: TRBD1 (5 bases). V lost 3 bases to trimming and J lost 5 bases, with 22 bases between them. CDR1 DFQATT and CDR2 SNEGSKA come from the germline V gene (reference sequence). CDR3 length: 16 amino acids. The CDR3 nucleotides read TGCAGTGCTAGTTCTGGGGGACTGGCGTTTAGATATGGCTACACCTTC. This gives the protein CSASSGGLAFRYGYTF.

In the case of this clonotype: This may be a read error, as it is one base from a much larger clone. The V call is TRBV27, the J call TRBJ2-7; D is ambiguous. This CDR3 comprises 12 residues. Germline loops: CDR1 MNHEY, CDR2 SMNVEV (reference sequence). Trimming pared 6 bases from V and 3 bases from J, leaving 9 bases between. The CDR3 here is CASRGSDYEQYF. In DNA form, the CDR3 reads TGTGCCAGCAGAGGGTCAGACTACGAGCAGTACTTC.

This clonotype was counted ten times or more. The gene calls are TRBV19 and TRBJ2-5, with TRBD2 identical over 8 bases. Germline V gene data show CDR1 as LNHDA and CDR2 as SQIVND (reference sequence). Trimming at V came to 2 bases and at J to 4 bases, leaving 3 bases not matched to a gene. This CDR3 has 14 residues. The CDR3 sequence: CASSITAGVETQYF. For the CDR3, the DNA is TGTGCCAGTAGTATAACAGCGGGGGTAGAGACCCAGTACTTC.

The chain recombines TRBV11-3 with TRBJ1-1, with 7 bases lining up with TRBD1. J lost 1 base, V lost 9 bases, and 5 bases had no gene match. The CDR3 runs to 13 residues. Germline CDR1 and CDR2: SGHNT and YENEEA. The DNA for the CDR3 is TGTGCCAGTAAAGGGGACAGGAACACTGAAGCTTTCTTT. Residues: CASKGDRNTEAFF. The full variable domain, in which reference TRBV11-3 and TRBJ1-1 provide the parts outside the CDR3, is EAGVVQSPRYKIIEKKQPVAFWCNPISGHNTLYWYLQNLGQGPELLIRYENEEAVDDSQLPKDRFSAERLKGVDSTLKIQPAELGDSAVYLCASKGDRNTEAFFGQGTRLTVV.

This clonotype was found many times. The J gene is TRBJ1-5, the V gene TRBV20-1; a weak D match, TRBD1 (5 bases). Germline V CDR1 and CDR2: DFQATT, SNEGSKA (reference sequence). The length of the CDR3 is 14 residues. With 5 bases removed from V and 2 bases from J, the gap between germline ends came to 13 bases. DNA for the CDR3: TGCAGTGCTCATACAGGTGTGGGCAATCAGCCCCAGCATTTT. This translates into CSAHTGVGNQPQHF.

Many counts were recorded for this clonotype. This chain connects TRBV19 to TRBJ2-7, with 9 bases identical to TRBD1. Germline assignment: CDR1 LNHDA and CDR2 SQIVND (reference sequence). The trim removed 5 bases at V and 5 bases at J, leaving 16 bases unmatched. The CDR3 runs to 17 residues. The CDR3 DNA reads as TGTGCCAGTAGTGCGGACAGGGGCATAAGCCAAATCAACGAGCAGTACTTC. Translation gives CASSADRGISQINEQYF. The full variable domain, in which reference TRBV19 and TRBJ2-7 provide the parts outside the CDR3, is DGGITQSPKYLFRKEGQNVTLSCEQNLNHDAMYWYRQDPGQGLRLIYYSQIVNDFQKGDIAEGYSVSREKKESFPLTVTSAQKNPTAFYLCASSADRGISQINEQYFGPGTRLTVT.

About this clonotype: A much larger clone sits a single nucleotide away, making a read error possible. The V and J genes are TRBV10-3 and TRBJ1-1; D remains unclear. There are 15 residues in the CDR3. Germline V lookup: CDR1 ENHRY, CDR2 SYGVKD. In nucleotides, the CDR3 is TGTGCCATCTGTGAGTCGACGGCGACGACCACTGAAGCTTTCTTT. Translation: CAICESTATTTEAFF.

This clonotype has ten or more counts. V and J are TRBV12-3 or TRBV12-4 and TRBJ1-1, with D unclear. Trimming left V 3 bases short and J 0 bases short, with 14 bases between. The CDR3 has 16 amino acids. The DNA for the CDR3 is TGTGCCAGCAGTTTCGCCGACCTTATAATGAACACTGAAGCTTTCTTT. Protein: CASSFADLIMNTEAFF.

This clonotype was picked up one time. The missing conserved phenylalanine or tryptophan at the end of this CDR3 makes a read error likely. CDR3 bases: TGTGCCAGCAGCTTCTCCGTTAACGATGGCTACACCGTC. Protein product: CASSFSVNDGYTV. J is TRBJ1-2 and V is TRBV7-9; D gene ambiguous. This CDR3 has 13 residues. Germline V gives CDR1 SEHNR, CDR2 FQNEAQ (reference sequence).

This clonotype was seen many times. The chain links TRBV7-6 to TRBJ1-5, with 10 bases fitting TRBD1. Germline loops: CDR1 SGHVS, CDR2 FNYEAQ. The V gene end was trimmed by 3 bases and the J gene end by 7 bases; junction bases not matched to a gene: 3. The CDR3 runs to 14 residues. CDR3 protein: CASSLGQGWQPQHF. CDR3 bases: TGTGCCAGCAGCTTGGGACAGGGGTGGCAGCCCCAGCATTTT.

This clonotype has a handful of counts. The rearrangement links TRBV19 to TRBJ1-5; the D is unclear. V lost 4 bases and J lost 6, with 10 bases in between. Per germline, CDR1 LNHDA and CDR2 SQIVND (reference sequence). The CDR3 has 13 amino acids. The CDR3 DNA reads TGTGCCAGTAGTAGAGGCCGGGTTCAGCCCCAGCATTTT. Residues: CASSRGRVQPQHF.

Many counts were recorded for this clonotype. The chain links TRBV6-1 to TRBJ1-6; TRBD1 agrees at 8 bases. Germline loops: CDR1 MNHNS, CDR2 SASEGT. The trim removed 4 bases at V and 10 bases at J, leaving 3 bases unmatched. The CDR3 runs to 13 residues. The CDR3 spells CASSGQGNSPLHF. CDR3 nucleotide sequence: TGTGCCAGCAGTGGACAGGGGAACTCACCCCTCCACTTT.

This clonotype was detected ten times or more. The chain uses TRBV20-1 and TRBJ1-6; D not certain. CDR3 length equals 14 residues. Germline CDR1 is DFQATT and CDR2 is SNEGSKA (reference sequence). Trimming pared 6 bases from V and 0 bases from J, leaving 9 bases between. CDR3 bases: TGCAGTGCCTCAAGTTACTCCTATAATTCACCCCTCCACTTT. Amino acid sequence: CSASSYSYNSPLHF.

The chain joins TRBV28 to TRBJ1-1, with a tentative D call TRBD1 (5 bases). Looked up from germline, CDR1 is MDHEN and CDR2 is SYDVKM. V lost 6 bases and J 5 bases, leaving 19 bases between the germline ends. The CDR3 consists of 15 residues. CDR3 sequence: CASSKTTEEGTEAFF. CDR3 bases: TGTGCCAGCAGCAAAACGACAGAGGAGGGAACTGAAGCTTTCTTT.

This clonotype was seen at least ten times. The rearrangement joins TRBV20-1 to TRBJ2-2; the D is unclear. The germline V and J ends were trimmed by 2 bases and 3 bases, with 4 bases remaining between them. The CDR3 contains 12 residues. The V gene's germline CDR1 is DFQATT and CDR2 SNEGSKA (reference sequence). CDR3 DNA: TGCAGTGCTAGACCCTACACCGGGGAGCTGTTTTTT. It translates to CSARPYTGELFF.

This clonotype was observed many times. The chain has TRBV27 and TRBJ2-5; D ambiguous. The CDR3 spans 11 residues. V dropped 2 bases and J dropped 6 bases, with 4 bases sitting between them. Germline-derived CDR1 and CDR2 are MNHEY and SMNVEV (reference sequence). CDR3 bases: TGTGCCAGCAGTTTAAGGAAGACCCAGTACTTC. Protein product: CASSLRKTQYF.

V gene TRBV29-1 combines with J gene TRBJ1-2, with 7 positions matching TRBD1. CDR1 and CDR2 (germline): SQVTM, ANQGSEA. CDR3 length equals 16 residues. Germline trimming cut 0 bases from V and 4 bases from J; bases unmatched to any gene: 11. CDR3 region: CSVEESGTAVGYGYTF. CDR3 DNA sequence: TGCAGCGTTGAAGAATCCGGGACAGCCGTGGGCTATGGCTACACCTTC.

Ten or more counts support this clonotype. The rearrangement links TRBV5-1 to TRBJ1-2, with D unresolved. Trimming pared 2 bases from V and 6 bases from J, leaving 8 bases between. The V gene's germline CDR1 is SGHRS and CDR2 YFSETQ. The CDR3 loop spans 12 amino acids. The CDR3 region is CASSLTADGYTF. Here the CDR3 DNA reads TGCGCCAGCAGCTTAACAGCGGATGGCTACACCTTC.

This clonotype has only a few counts. The rearrangement links TRBV19 to TRBJ1-1; D uncertain. Germline CDR1 and CDR2: LNHDA and SQIVND (reference sequence). Trimming took 1 base from V and 0 from J, leaving 6 bases between them. The CDR3 totals 14 residues. Written as DNA, the CDR3 is TGTGCCAGTAGTATAGTAGGGCTGAACACTGAAGCTTTCTTT. Its translation: CASSIVGLNTEAFF.

This clonotype was picked up many times. V and J are TRBV19 and TRBJ1-1; D call uncertain. V was pared by 5 bases and J by 3 bases, with 16 bases between. The CDR3 totals 15 residues. In germline, CDR1 is LNHDA, CDR2 SQIVND (reference sequence). The CDR3 sequence is CASSLLDYTDTEAFF. The CDR3 nucleotides read TGTGCCAGTAGTCTTCTAGACTACACCGACACTGAAGCTTTCTTT.

In its sample, this clonotype was seen many times. This chain's CDR3 is CASSETAFQPQHF. The DNA of the CDR3 is TGTGCCAGCAGTGAAACAGCGTTTCAGCCCCAGCATTTT. The chain uses TRBV6-1 and TRBJ1-5; D gene unclear. V was pared by 2 bases and J by 6 bases, with 8 bases between. The CDR3 has 13 residues. The germline V gene encodes CDR1 MNHNS and CDR2 SASEGT.

There are a few counts of this clonotype. V is TRBV5-1 and J is TRBJ1-6; D remains ambiguous. V was pared by 0 bases and J by 16 bases, with 11 bases between. Germline V lookup: CDR1 SGHRS, CDR2 YFSETQ. This CDR3 is built from 12 residues. DNA of the CDR3: TGCGCCAGCAGCTTGGAACTTGGTAGGCTCCACTTT. Translation: CASSLELGRLHF. Looking up the rest from reference TRBV5-1 and TRBJ1-6 gives the full variable domain: KAGVTQTPRYLIKTRGQQVTLSCSPISGHRSVSWYQQTPGQGLQFLFEYFSETQRNKGNFPGRFSGRQFSNSRSEMNVSTLELGDSALYLCASSLELGRLHFGNGTRLTVT.

This clonotype was observed many times. This sequence joins TRBV20-1 and TRBJ2-5; the match to TRBD2 covers 9 bases. V gave up 3 bases and J gave up 1 base; unmatched junction bases: 6. CDR1 is DFQATT and CDR2 is SNEGSKA in the germline V gene (reference sequence). The CDR3 runs to 15 residues. In DNA, the CDR3 is TGCAGTGCTAGGAGACTAGCGGATTCCCAAGAGACCCAGTACTTC. Translated, it gives CSARRLADSQETQYF.

The rearrangement uses TRBV10-2 and TRBJ2-7, with TRBD2 identical over 8 bases. Per the germline V gene, CDR1 is WSHSY and CDR2 is SAAADI. V lost 2 bases and J lost 5; bases outside the gene matches: 5. CDR3 size: 14 residues. The CDR3 DNA sequence: TGCGCCAGCAGTGAGGGCGGGGGGTTCCACGAGCAGTACTTC. Amino acids: CASSEGGGFHEQYF.

This clonotype showed up many times. The CDR3 DNA reads TGTGCCAGTAGTAGCCCCCGGGACAGGGACTCCTACGAGCAGTACTTC. This codes for CASSSPRDRDSYEQYF. V and J are TRBV19 and TRBJ2-7, with 9 bases matching TRBD1. Trimming removed 4 bases from V and 0 bases from J; junction bases left unmatched: 7. Germline CDR1 is LNHDA and CDR2 is SQIVND (reference sequence). The CDR3 covers 16 residues.